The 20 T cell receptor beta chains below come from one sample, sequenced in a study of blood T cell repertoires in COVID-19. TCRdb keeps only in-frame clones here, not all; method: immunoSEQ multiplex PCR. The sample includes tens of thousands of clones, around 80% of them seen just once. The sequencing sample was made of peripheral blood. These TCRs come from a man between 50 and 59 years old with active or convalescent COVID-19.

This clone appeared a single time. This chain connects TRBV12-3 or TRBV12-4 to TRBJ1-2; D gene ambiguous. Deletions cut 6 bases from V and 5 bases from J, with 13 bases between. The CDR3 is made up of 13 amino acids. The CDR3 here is CASSSGSLYGYTF. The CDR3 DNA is TGTGCCAGCAGCTCGGGGTCGTTGTATGGCTACACCTTC.

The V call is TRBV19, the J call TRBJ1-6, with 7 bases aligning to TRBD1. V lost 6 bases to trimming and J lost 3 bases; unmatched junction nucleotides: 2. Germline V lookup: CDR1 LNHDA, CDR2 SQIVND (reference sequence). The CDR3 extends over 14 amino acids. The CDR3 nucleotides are TGTGCCAGTAGAGGGACAGACTATAATTCACCCCTCCACTTT. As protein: CASRGTDYNSPLHF.

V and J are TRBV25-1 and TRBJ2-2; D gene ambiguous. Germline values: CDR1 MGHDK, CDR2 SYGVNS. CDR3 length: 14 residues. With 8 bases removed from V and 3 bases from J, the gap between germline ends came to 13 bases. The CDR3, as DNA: TGTGCCAGCGCCGCCGGGTGGGACACCGGGGAGCTGTTTTTT. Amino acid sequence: CASAAGWDTGELFF.

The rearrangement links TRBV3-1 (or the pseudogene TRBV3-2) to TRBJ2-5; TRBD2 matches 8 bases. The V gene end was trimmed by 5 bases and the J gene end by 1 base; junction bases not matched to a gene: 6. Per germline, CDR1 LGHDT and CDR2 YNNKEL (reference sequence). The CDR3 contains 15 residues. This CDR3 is CASSGSGGLQETQYF. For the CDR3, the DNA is TGTGCCAGCAGCGGGAGCGGGGGCCTCCAAGAGACCCAGTACTTC.

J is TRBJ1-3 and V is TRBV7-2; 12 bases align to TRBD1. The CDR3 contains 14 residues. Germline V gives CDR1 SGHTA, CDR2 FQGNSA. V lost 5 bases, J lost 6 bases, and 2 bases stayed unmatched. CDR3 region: CASSTGQGANTIYF. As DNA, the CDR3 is TGTGCCAGCAGCACGGGACAGGGGGCAAACACCATATATTTT.

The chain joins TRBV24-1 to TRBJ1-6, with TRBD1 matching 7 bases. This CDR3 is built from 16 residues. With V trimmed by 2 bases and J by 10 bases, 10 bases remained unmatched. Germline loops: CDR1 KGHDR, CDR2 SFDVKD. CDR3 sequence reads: CATSDSRQGAGSPLHF. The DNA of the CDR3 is TGTGCCACCAGTGATTCCCGACAGGGAGCCGGATCACCCCTCCACTTT.

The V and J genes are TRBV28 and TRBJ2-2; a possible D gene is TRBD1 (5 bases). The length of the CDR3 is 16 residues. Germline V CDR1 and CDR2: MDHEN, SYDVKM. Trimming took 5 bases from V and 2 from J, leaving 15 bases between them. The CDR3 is CASSPHWTLNTGELFF. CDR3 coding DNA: TGTGCCAGCAGTCCCCATTGGACACTAAACACCGGGGAGCTGTTTTTT.

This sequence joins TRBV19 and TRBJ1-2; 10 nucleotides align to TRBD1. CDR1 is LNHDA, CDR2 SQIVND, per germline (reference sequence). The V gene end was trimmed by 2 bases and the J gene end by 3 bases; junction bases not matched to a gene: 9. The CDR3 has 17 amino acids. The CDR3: CASSIRGDRGRDYGYTF. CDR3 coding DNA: TGTGCCAGTAGTATAAGAGGGGACAGGGGCCGAGACTATGGCTACACCTTC.

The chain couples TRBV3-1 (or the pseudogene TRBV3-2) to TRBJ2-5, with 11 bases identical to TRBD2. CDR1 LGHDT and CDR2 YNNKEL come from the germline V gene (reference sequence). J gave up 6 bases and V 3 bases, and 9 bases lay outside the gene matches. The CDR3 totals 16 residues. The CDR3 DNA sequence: TGTGCCAGCAGCCACATAGCGGGGGGGCCGGTAAAGACCCAGTACTTC. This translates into CASSHIAGGPVKTQYF.

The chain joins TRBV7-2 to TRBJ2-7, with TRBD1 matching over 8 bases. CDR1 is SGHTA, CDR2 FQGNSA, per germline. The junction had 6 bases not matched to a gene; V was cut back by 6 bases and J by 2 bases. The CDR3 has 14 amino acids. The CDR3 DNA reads TGTGCCAGCAGGACAGGGGATAGCACCTACGAGCAGTACTTC. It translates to CASRTGDSTYEQYF.

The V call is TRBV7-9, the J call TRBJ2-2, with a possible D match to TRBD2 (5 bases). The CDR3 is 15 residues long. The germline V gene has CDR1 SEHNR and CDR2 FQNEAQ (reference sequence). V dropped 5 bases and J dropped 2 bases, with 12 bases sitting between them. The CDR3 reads CASSPGSGNTGELFF. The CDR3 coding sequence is TGTGCCAGCAGCCCCGGCAGCGGAAACACCGGGGAGCTGTTTTTT.

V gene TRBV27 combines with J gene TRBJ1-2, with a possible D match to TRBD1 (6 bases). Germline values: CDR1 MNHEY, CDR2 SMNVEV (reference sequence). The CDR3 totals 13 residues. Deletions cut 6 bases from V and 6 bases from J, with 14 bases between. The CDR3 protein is CASSRRGANGYTF. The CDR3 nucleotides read TGTGCCAGCAGCCGCCGGGGGGCTAATGGCTACACCTTC.

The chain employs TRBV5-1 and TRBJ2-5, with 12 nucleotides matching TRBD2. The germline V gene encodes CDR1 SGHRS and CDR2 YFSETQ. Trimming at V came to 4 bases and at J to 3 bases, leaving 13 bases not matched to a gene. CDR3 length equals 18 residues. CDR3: CASSGLLAGGHTKETQYF. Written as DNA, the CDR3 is TGCGCCAGCAGCGGGCTACTAGCGGGGGGCCATACTAAAGAGACCCAGTACTTC.

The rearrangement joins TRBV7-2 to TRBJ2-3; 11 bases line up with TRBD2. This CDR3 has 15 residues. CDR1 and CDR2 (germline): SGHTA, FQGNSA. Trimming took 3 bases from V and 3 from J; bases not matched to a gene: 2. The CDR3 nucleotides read TGTGCCAGCAGCTTCAGACTAGCGGGGACAGATACGCAGTATTTT. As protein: CASSFRLAGTDTQYF.

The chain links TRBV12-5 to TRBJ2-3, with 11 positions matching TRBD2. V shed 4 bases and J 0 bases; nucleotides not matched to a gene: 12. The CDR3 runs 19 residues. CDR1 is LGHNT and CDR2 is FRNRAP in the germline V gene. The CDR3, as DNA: TGTGCTAGTGGTTCAGGAGGTAGCGGGGGGGCCAGGAGCACAGATACGCAGTATTTT. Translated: CASGSGGSGGARSTDTQYF.

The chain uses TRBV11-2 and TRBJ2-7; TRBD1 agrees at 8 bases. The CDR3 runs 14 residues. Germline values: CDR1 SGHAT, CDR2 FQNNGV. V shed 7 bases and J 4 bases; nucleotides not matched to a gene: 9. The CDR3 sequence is CASTDGQGRYEQYF. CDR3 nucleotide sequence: TGTGCCAGCACCGACGGACAGGGAAGATACGAGCAGTACTTC. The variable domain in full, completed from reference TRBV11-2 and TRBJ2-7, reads EAGVAQSPRYKIIEKRQSVAFWCNPISGHATLYWYQQILGQGPKLLIQFQNNGVVDDSQLPKDRFSAERLKGVDSTLKIQPAKLEDSAVYLCASTDGQGRYEQYFGPGTRLTVT.

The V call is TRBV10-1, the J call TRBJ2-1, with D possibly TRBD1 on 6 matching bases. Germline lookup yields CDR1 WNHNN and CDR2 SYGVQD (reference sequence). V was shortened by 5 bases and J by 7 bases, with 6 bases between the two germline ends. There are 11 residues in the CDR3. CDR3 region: CASSTGNEQFF. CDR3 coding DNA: TGCGCCAGCAGTACAGGGAATGAGCAGTTCTTC.

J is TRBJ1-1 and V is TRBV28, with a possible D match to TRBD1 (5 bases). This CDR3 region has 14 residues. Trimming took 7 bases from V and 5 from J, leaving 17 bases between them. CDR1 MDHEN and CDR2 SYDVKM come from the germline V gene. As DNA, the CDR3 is TGTGCCAGCAACGTCGGGCAGGGCGAGACTGAAGCTTTCTTT. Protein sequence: CASNVGQGETEAFF.

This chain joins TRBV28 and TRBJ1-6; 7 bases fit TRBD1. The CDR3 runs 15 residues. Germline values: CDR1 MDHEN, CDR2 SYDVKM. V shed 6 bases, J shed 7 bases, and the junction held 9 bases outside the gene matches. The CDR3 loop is CASSPPGQSNSPLHF. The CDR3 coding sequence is TGTGCCAGCAGCCCCCCGGGACAGTCCAATTCACCCCTCCACTTT. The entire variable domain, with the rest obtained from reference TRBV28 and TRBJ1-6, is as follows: DVKVTQSSRYLVKRTGEKVFLECVQDMDHENMFWYRQDPGLGLRLIYFSYDVKMKEKGDIPEGYSVSREKKERFSLILESASTNQTSMYLCASSPPGQSNSPLHFGNGTRLTVT.

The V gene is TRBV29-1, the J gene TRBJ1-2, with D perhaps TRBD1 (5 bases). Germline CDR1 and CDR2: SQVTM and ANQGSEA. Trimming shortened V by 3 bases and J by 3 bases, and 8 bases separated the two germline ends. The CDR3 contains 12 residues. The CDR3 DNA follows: TGCAGCGTTGATAGGGGCTACTATGGCTACACCTTC. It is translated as CSVDRGYYGYTF.